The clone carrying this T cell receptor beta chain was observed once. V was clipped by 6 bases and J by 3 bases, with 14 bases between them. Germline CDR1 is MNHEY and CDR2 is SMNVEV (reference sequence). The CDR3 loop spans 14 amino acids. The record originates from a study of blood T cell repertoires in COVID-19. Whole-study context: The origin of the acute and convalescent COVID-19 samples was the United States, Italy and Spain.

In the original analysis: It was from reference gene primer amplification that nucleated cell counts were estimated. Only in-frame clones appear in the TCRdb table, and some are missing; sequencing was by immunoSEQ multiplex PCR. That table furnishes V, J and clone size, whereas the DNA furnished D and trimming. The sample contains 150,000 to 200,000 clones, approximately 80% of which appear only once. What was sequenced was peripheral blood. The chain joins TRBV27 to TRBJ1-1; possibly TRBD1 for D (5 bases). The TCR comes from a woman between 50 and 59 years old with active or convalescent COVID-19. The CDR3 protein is CASRPQGRDTEAFF. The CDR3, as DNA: TGTGCCAGCAGACCTCAGGGAAGGGACACTGAAGCTTTCTTT.